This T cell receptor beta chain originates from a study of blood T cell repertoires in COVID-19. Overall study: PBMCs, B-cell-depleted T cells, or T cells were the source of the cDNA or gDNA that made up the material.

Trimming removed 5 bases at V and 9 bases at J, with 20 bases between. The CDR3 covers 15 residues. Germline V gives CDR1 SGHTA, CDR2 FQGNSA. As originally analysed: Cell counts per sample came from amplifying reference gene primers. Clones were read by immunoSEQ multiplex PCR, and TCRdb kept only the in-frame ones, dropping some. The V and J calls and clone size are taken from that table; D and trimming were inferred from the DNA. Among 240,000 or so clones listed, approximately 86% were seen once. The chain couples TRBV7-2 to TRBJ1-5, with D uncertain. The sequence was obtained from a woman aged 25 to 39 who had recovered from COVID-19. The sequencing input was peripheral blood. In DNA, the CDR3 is TGTGCCAGCAGCCCCGAGGAGGGTATGATTCGGCCCCAGCATTTT. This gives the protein CASSPEEGMIRPQHF.